This TCR beta chain emerged from a study of blood T cells in healthy people across ages. Healthy individuals of Caucasian origin from Russia, aged about 6 to 95, served as donors. This clonotype has a single count. The use of a sample-barcoded 5' primer and a J-beta primer mix characterized a second PCR of about 7 to 12 cycles. Using its own MiXCR run on the 5' RACE reads, TCRdb lists one record per CDR3 protein. Among about 630,000 distinct CDR3 sequences listed, about 21% were seen once. The receptor comes from a man aged 65 to 79 in good health. The specimen was blood.

In DNA form, the CDR3 reads TGTGCCAGCAGACTACAGGTTGGGCAGCCCCAGCATTTT. Its protein product is CASRLQVGQPQHF. The rearrangement uses TRBV12-3 or TRBV12-4 and TRBJ1-5, with a tentative D call TRBD1 (5 bases). V lost 6 bases, J lost 7 bases, and 13 bases lay in between. This CDR3 region has 13 residues.